The clone carrying this T cell receptor (beta chain) has just a few counts. The antigen remains undetermined. TCRdb re-called the 5' RACE reads with MiXCR, one entry per CDR3 protein. The table shows 350,000 to 550,000 distinct CDR3 sequences, with over 15% occurring only once. This record comes from a study of T-cell memory formation after mild COVID-19. Overall study: The TCR clusters were mostly specific to one donor.

The V gene lost 5 bases and the J gene lost 4 bases, with 11 bases spanning the gap. Germline V gene data show CDR1 as SGHVS and CDR2 as FQNEAQ. The CDR3 extends over 14 amino acids. Study-wide points: Later expanders leaned toward CD4+, whereas clones contracting from day 15 to 85 were balanced CD4/CD8.

Sequences were obtained from PBMCs or a T cell subset sorted from them (not recorded which). The source is a young man who had mild COVID-19 (a few samples of this study predate the infection). Cell type and time point are not known. V and J are TRBV7-8 and TRBJ2-2; no firm D call. CDR3 in DNA: TGTGCCAGCAGCCATGGGTCCTTCACCGGGGAGCTGTTTTTT. This encodes CASSHGSFTGELFF.